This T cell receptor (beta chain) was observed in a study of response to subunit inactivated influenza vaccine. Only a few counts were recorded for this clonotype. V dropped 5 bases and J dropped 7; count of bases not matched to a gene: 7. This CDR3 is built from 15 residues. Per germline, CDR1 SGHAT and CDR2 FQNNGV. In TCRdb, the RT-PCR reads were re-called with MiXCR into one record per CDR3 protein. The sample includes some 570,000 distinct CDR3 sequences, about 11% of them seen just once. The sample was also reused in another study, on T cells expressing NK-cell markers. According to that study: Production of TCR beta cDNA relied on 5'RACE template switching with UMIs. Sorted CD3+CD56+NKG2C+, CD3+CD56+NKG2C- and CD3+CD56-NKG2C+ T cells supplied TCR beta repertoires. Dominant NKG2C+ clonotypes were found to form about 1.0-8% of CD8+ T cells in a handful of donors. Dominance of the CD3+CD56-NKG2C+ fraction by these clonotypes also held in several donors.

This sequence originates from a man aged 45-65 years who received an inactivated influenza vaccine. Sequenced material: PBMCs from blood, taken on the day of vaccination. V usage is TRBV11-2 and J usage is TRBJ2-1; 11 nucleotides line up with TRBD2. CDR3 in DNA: TGTGCCAGCAGCACTAGCGGGAGAAAAATGAATGAGCAGTTCTTC. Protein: CASSTSGRKMNEQFF.